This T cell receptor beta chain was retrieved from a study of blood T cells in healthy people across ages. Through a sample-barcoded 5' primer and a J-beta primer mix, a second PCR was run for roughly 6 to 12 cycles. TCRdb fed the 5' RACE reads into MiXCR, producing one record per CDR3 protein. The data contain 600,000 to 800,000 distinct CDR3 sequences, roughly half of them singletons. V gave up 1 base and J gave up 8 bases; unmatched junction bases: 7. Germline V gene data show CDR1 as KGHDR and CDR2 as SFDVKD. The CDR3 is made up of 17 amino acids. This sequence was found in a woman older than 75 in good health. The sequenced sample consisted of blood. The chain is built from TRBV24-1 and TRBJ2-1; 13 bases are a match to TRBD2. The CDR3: CATSDFGTSGKKDEQFF. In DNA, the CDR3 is TGTGCCACCAGTGATTTCGGGACTAGCGGGAAGAAAGATGAGCAGTTCTTC.